One sample yielded the 3 T cell receptor beta chains listed below, sequenced in a study of blood T cell repertoires in COVID-19. Sequencing was performed with immunoSEQ multiplex PCR; in TCRdb, only in-frame clones are kept and a portion is missing. The sample holds 200,000 to 250,000 clones, more than 80% seen once. Sequencing was done on a sample of PBMCs or T cells enriched from blood (not recorded which). These TCRs come from a man aged 60 to 75 who had recovered from COVID-19.

The chain links TRBV11-1 to TRBJ2-1; 11 bases agree with TRBD1. The length of the CDR3 is 16 residues. Germline V CDR1 and CDR2: SGHAT, FQDESV (reference sequence). Trimming removed 5 bases from V and 4 bases from J; junction bases left unmatched: 7. In DNA form, the CDR3 reads TGTGCCAGCAGCAGCAGTCGGGACAGGGGGTACAATGAGCAGTTCTTC. The encoded protein is CASSSSRDRGYNEQFF. Drawing the rest from reference TRBV11-1 and TRBJ2-1, the complete variable domain is EAEVAQSPRYKITEKSQAVAFWCDPISGHATLYWYRQILGQGPELLVQFQDESVVDDSQLPKDRFSAERLKGVDSTLKIQPAELGDSAMYLCASSSSRDRGYNEQFFGPGTRLTVL.

This chain uses TRBV7-8 with TRBJ1-6; possible D gene TRBD1, 6 bases. Looked up from germline, CDR1 is SGHVS and CDR2 is FQNEAQ. Trimming removed 2 bases from V and 5 bases from J, with 13 bases in between. The CDR3 has 16 residues. CDR3: CASSLNTQGNNSPLHF. For the CDR3, the DNA is TGTGCCAGCAGCTTAAACACACAGGGAAATAATTCACCCCTCCACTTT. Full variable domain (rest looked up from reference TRBV7-8 and TRBJ1-6): GAGVSQSPRYKVAKRGQDVALRCDPISGHVSLFWYQQALGQGPEFLTYFQNEAQLDKSGLPSDRFFAERPEGSVSTLKIQRTQQEDSAVYLCASSLNTQGNNSPLHFGNGTRLTVT.

The chain carries TRBV5-1 and TRBJ1-5; 9 bases match TRBD1. The CDR3 has 14 amino acids. V lost 4 bases to trimming and J lost 6 bases; unmatched junction nucleotides: 5. Germline CDR1 SGHRS, CDR2 YFSETQ. CDR3 loop: CASSPQGAGQPQHF. In nucleotides, the CDR3 is TGCGCCAGCAGCCCACAGGGGGCAGGTCAGCCCCAGCATTTT.